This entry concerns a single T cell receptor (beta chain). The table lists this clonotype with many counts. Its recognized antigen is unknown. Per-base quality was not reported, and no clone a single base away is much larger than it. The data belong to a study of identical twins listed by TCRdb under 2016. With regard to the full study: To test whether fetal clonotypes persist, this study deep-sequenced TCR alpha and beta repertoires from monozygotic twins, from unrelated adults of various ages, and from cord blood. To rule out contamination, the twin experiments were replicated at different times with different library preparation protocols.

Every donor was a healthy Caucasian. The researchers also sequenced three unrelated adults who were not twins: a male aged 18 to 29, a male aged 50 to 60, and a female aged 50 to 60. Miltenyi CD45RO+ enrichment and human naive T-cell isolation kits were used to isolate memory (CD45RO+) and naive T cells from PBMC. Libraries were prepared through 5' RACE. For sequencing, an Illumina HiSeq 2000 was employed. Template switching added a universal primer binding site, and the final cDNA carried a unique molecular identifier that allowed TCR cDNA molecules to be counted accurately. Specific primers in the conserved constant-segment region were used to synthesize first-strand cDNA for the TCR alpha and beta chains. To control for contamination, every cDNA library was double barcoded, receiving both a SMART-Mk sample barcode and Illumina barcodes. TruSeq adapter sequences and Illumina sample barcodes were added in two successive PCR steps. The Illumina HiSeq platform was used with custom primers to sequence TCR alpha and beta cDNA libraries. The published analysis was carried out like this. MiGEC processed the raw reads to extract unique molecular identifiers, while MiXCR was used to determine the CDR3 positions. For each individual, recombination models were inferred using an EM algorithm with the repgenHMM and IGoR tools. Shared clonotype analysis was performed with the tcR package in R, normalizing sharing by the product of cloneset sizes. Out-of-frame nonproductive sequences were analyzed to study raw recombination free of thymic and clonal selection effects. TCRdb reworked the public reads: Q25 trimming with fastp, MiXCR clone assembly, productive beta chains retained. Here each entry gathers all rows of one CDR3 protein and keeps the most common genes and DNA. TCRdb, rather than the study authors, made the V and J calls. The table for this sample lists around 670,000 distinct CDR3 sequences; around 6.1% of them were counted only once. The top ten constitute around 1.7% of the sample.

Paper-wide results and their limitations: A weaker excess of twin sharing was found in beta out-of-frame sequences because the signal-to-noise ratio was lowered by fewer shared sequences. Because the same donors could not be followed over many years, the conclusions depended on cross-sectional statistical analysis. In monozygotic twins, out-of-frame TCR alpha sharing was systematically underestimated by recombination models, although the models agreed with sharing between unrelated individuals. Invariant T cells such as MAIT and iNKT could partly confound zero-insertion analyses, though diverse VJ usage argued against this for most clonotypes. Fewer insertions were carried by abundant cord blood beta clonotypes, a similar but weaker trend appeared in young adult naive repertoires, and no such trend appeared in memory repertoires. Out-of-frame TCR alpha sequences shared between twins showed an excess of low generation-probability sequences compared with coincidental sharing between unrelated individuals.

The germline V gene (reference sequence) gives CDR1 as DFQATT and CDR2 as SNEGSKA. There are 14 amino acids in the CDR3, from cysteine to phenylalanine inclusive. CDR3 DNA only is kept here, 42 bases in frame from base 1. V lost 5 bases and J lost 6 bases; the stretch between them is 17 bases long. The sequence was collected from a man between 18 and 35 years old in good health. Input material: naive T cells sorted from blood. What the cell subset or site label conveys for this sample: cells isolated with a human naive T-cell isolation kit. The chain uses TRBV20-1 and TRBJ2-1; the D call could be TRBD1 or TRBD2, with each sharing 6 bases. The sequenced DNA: TGCAGTGCTGTAAAAGGGGGGCTTGGCAATGAGCAGTTCTTC. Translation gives CSAVKGGLGNEQFF.